This T cell receptor beta chain is drawn from a study of control samples from healthy donors and cancer patients. Trimming took off 7 bases at V and 2 bases at J, with 17 bases between the two ends. The CDR3 has 15 amino acids. Germline V gene data show CDR1 as MNHEY and CDR2 as SVGAGI. Repertoires were generated with immunoSEQ multiplex PCR, while TCRdb's copy carries only in-frame clones and drops some. The sample lists some 220,000 clones, over 90% occurring once. The receptor's source is a middle-aged man in good health. The V call is TRBV6-5, the J call TRBJ1-2; D is possibly TRBD1 (6 bases). The sample consisted of blood. The DNA of the CDR3 is TGTGCCAGCAAGGGGGGGGCGGGGACCAACTATGGCTACACCTTC. This codes for CASKGGAGTNYGYTF.